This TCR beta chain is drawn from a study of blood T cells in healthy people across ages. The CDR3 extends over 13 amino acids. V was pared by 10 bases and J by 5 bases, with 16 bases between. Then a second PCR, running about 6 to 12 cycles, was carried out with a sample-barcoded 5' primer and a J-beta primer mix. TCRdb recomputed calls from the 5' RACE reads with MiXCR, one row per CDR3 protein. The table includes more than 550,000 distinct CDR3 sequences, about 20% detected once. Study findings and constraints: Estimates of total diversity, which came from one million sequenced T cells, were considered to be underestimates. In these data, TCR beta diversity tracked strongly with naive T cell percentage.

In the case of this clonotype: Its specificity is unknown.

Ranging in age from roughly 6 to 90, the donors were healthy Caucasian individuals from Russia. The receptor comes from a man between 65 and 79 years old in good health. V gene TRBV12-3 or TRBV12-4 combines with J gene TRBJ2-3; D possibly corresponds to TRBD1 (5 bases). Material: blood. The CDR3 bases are TGTGCCACAAGGGGTAATCCCGTAGATACGCAGTATTTT. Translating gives CATRGNPVDTQYF.